This T cell receptor beta chain was found in a study of cytomegalovirus exposure and HLA in healthy donors. Method: immunoSEQ multiplex PCR; TCRdb's copy keeps in-frame clones and lacks some. The repertoire holds roughly 73,000 clones, with 94% as singletons. Germline V gives CDR1 KGHSH, CDR2 LQKENI. The germline V and J ends were trimmed by 0 bases and 5 bases, with 10 bases remaining between them. The CDR3 has 15 residues. This receptor was taken from a young man in good health and CMV-seropositive. V gene TRBV18 combines with J gene TRBJ2-2; D possibly corresponds to TRBD1 (5 bases). The sequencing input was PBMCs. CDR3 loop: CASSPPAGQTGELFF. The CDR3 coding sequence is TGTGCCAGCTCACCACCCGCAGGGCAAACCGGGGAGCTGTTTTTT. Complete variable domain (other parts from reference TRBV18 and TRBJ2-2): NAGVMQNPRHLVRRRGQEARLRCSPMKGHSHVYWYRQLPEEGLKFMVYLQKENIIDESGMPKERFSAEFPKEGPSILRIQQVVRGDSAAYFCASSPPAGQTGELFFGEGSRLTVL.